This T cell receptor (beta chain) was captured by sequencing in a study of shared clonotypes between healthy human individuals. V lost 4 bases, J lost 9 bases, and 10 bases lay in between. This CDR3 contains 12 residues. Germline V lookup: CDR1 LNHNV, CDR2 YYDKDF (reference sequence). Over several immunoSEQ plates, each subset's genomic DNA was distributed in even portions. Profiling relied on immunoSEQ multiplex PCR, and the TCRdb table lists in-frame clones only, not all of them. The repertoire consists of around 1,000,000 clones, with approximately 80% occurring once and the leading ten covering approximately 0.95%.

This clonotype was obtained from a man aged 18 to 29 in good health. Some clones in this sample may be carry-over from other donors' samples. Source material: memory CD4+ T cells from PBMCs. As for subset: CD45RA-negative fraction. The chain carries TRBV15 and TRBJ1-5; D remains unclear. CDR3 DNA sequence: TGTGCCACCAGCAAGTCGGTGGGGCCCCAGCATTTT. Residues: CATSKSVGPQHF.